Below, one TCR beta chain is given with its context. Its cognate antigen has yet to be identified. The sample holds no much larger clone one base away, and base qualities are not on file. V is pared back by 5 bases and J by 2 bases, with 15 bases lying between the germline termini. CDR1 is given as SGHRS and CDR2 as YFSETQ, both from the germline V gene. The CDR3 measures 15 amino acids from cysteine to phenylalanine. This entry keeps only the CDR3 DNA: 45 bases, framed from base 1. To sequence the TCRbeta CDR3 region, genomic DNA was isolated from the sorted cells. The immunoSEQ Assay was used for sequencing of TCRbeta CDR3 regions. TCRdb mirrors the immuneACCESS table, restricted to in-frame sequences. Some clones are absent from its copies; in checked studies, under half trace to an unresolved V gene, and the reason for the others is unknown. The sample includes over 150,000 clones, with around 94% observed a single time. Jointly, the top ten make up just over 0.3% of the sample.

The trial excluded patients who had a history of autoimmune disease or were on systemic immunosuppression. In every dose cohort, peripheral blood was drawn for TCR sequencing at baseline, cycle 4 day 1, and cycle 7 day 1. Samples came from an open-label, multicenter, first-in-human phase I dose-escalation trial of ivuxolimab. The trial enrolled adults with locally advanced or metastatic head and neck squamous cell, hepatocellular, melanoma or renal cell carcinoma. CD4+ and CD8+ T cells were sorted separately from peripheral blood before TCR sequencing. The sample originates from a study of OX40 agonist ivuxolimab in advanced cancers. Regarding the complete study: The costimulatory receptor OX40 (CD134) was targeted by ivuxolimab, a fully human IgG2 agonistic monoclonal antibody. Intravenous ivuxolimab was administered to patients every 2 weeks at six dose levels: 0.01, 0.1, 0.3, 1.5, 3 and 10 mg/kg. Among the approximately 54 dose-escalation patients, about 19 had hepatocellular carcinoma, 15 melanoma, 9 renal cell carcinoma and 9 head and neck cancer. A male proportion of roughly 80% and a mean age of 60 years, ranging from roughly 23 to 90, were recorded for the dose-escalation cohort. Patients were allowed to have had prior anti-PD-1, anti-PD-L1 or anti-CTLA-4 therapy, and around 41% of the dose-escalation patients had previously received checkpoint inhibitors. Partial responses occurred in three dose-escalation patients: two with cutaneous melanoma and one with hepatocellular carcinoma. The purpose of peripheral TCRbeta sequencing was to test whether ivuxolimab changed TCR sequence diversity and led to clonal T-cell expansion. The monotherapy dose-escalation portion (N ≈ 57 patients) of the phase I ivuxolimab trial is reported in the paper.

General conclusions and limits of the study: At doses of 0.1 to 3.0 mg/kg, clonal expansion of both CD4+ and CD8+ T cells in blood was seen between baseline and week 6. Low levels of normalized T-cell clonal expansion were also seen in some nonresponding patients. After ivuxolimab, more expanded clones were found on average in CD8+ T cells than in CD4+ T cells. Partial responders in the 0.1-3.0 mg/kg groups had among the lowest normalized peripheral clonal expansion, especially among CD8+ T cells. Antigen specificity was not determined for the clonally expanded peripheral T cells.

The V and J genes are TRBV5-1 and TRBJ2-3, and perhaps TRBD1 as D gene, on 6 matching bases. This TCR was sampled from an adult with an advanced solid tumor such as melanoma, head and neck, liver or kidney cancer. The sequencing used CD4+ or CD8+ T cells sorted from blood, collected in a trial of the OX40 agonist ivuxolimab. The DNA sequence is TGCGCCAGCAGGGGGGCAGGGTCCCCCACAGATACGCAGTATTTT. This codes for CASRGAGSPTDTQYF.